A single sample gave rise to the 11 T cell receptor beta chains below, sequenced in a study of blood T cells in healthy people across ages. Using a J-beta primer mix together with a sample-barcoded 5' primer, a second PCR was run for about 6 to 11 cycles. TCRdb reprocessed the 5' RACE reads with MiXCR, giving one entry per CDR3 protein. The sample lists 800,000 to 950,000 distinct CDR3 sequences; under 40% were seen once. The sequencing sample was made of blood. Receptor source: a man aged 18-30 years in good health.

In its sample, this clonotype was seen a few times. The J gene is TRBJ1-4, the V gene TRBV5-1; D is unresolved. CDR1 is SGHRS, CDR2 YFSETQ, per germline. Trimming pared 4 bases from V and 10 bases from J, leaving 14 bases between. The CDR3 is 13 amino acids. CDR3 region: CASSSGSGGKLFF. CDR3 DNA: TGCGCCAGCAGCAGTGGCTCCGGCGGAAAACTGTTTTTT.

This clonotype came up once. At one boundary the junction diverges from the germline segment, which might be a read error. The CDR3 loop is CASTRGLDTRYF. In DNA, the CDR3 is TGTGCCAGCACGAGGGGGCTAGATACGCGGTATTTT. The rearrangement uses TRBV6-1 and TRBJ2-3; 7 bases are shared with TRBD1. The CDR3 totals 12 residues. Germline CDR1 MNHNS, CDR2 SASEGT.

The chain employs TRBV25-1 and TRBJ2-1; D unclear. V lost 4 bases and J lost 13, with 17 bases in between. This CDR3 has 13 residues. Germline V gene lookup returns CDR1 MGHDK and CDR2 SYGVNS. The CDR3 DNA is TGTGCCAGCAGTGGGGCAGATAAAGAGACCCAGTTCTTC. Translated, it gives CASSGADKETQFF. The complete variable domain, with remaining parts taken from reference TRBV25-1 and TRBJ2-1, reads EADIYQTPRYLVIGTGKKITLECSQTMGHDKMYWYQQDPGMELHLIHYSYGVNSTEKGDLSSESTVSRIRTEHFPLTLESARPSHTSQYLCASSGADKETQFFGPGTRLTVL.

This clonotype was recorded at least ten times. This chain uses TRBV12-3 or TRBV12-4 with TRBJ2-3, with TRBD2 identical over 12 bases. The CDR3 extends over 15 amino acids. Trimming cost V 6 bases and J 4 bases; bases outside gene matches: 5. CDR3 coding DNA: TGTGCCAGCAGGTCAGGACTAGCGGGGCCAGATACGCAGTATTTT. Its translation is CASRSGLAGPDTQYF.

The rearrangement joins TRBV7-9 to TRBJ1-1; perhaps TRBD1 as D (6 bases). V was cut by 2 bases and J by 12 bases, with 13 bases left in between. Germline values: CDR1 SEHNR, CDR2 FQNEAQ (reference sequence). The CDR3 has 12 residues. CDR3 sequence: CASSLIQGNSFF. In DNA form, the CDR3 reads TGTGCCAGCAGCTTAATACAGGGAAATTCTTTCTTT.

The chain is built from TRBV6-6 and TRBJ1-1; D remains ambiguous. Germline CDR1 and CDR2: MNHNY and SVGAGI (reference sequence). Trimming took 8 bases from V and 2 from J, leaving 12 bases between them. The CDR3 extends over 13 amino acids. CDR3 sequence: CASAPGPNTEAFF. The DNA of the CDR3 is TGTGCCAGCGCTCCCGGCCCCAACACTGAAGCTTTCTTT.

This rearrangement joins TRBV12-3 or TRBV12-4 to TRBJ1-4; TRBD1 matches at 8 bases. There are 14 residues in the CDR3. V trimming: 5 bases; J trimming: 8 bases; junction bases outside the gene matches: 7. The CDR3 spells CASSPNRGGEKLFF. The CDR3 nucleotides are TGTGCCAGCAGTCCTAACAGGGGGGGCGAAAAACTGTTTTTT.

This clonotype was observed at least ten times. The rearrangement joins TRBV11-2 to TRBJ2-3; the D gene could be TRBD1 or TRBD2 (5 bases each). The germline V gene has CDR1 SGHAT and CDR2 FQNNGV. This CDR3 is 15 amino acids long. With 5 bases removed from V and 2 bases from J, the gap between germline ends came to 14 bases. In nucleotides, the CDR3 is TGTGCCAGCAGCACGACCGGGACCTACACAGATACGCAGTATTTT. It is translated as CASSTTGTYTDTQYF.

In its sample, this clonotype was seen a few times. This sequence joins TRBV20-1 and TRBJ1-1; D remains unclear. V was cut by 3 bases and J by 0 bases, with 8 bases left in between. From germline, CDR1 is DFQATT and CDR2 SNEGSKA (reference sequence). The CDR3 is made up of 13 amino acids. The CDR3 coding sequence is TGCAGTGCTAGCCGGGATATGAACACTGAAGCTTTCTTT. Translation: CSASRDMNTEAFF.

This clonotype has a single count. This may be a read error, as it is one base from a much larger clone. The rearrangement joins TRBV20-1 to TRBJ1-2; 9 bases agree with TRBD1. The germline CDR1 and CDR2 sequences are DFQATT and SNEGSKA (reference sequence). V dropped 0 bases and J dropped 12; count of bases not matched to a gene: 8. The CDR3 is made up of 13 amino acids. CDR3 DNA: TGCAGTGCTAGAGATGGACAGGGGCCTTCGAACACCTTC. This sequence encodes CSARDGQGPSNTF.

This clonotype was counted only a few times. V gene TRBV28 combines with J gene TRBJ1-4; unclear D gene. This CDR3 contains 15 residues. The V end lost 7 bases, the J end lost 7 bases, and 19 bases lay between the germline ends. Germline V lookup: CDR1 MDHEN, CDR2 SYDVKM. This CDR3 is CASTLLSGLGEKLFF. CDR3 sequence (DNA): TGTGCCAGCACCCTCTTGTCTGGTTTAGGTGAAAAACTGTTTTTT. The variable domain in full, with the rest retrieved from reference TRBV28 and TRBJ1-4, is DVKVTQSSRYLVKRTGEKVFLECVQDMDHENMFWYRQDPGLGLRLIYFSYDVKMKEKGDIPEGYSVSREKKERFSLILESASTNQTSMYLCASTLLSGLGEKLFFGSGTQLSVL.